What follows are 8 T cell receptor beta chains derived from one specimen sequenced in a study of CXCR3-negative and CXCR3-positive naive CD8 T cells. Their cognate antigens are unknown. Study-wide results and limits: CXCR3-positive naive cells had more hydrophobic TRB CDR3s than CXCR3-negative naive cells.

The authors prepared UMI-labeled TRB cDNA libraries by 5' RACE. TCRdb reworked the 5' RACE reads into one entry per CDR3 protein, no DNA. With fewer than 140,000 distinct CDR3 sequences in the sample, the ten largest clones hold 0.35% to 0.4%. Input material: naive CXCR3+ CD8+ T cells from blood. Regarding subset: CD45RO-CCR7+CD27+CD95- naive CD8+ T cells expressing CXCR3 (TNR3+). All receptors come from a human donor in good health. Some clones in this sample may be carry-over from other donors' samples.

The chain's CDR3 is CASRYPDSYEQYF. This sequence joins TRBV6-2 or TRBV6-3 and TRBJ2-7. The CDR3 is 13 amino acids. Germline V gene lookup returns CDR1 MNHEY and CDR2 SVGEGT.

V is TRBV12-3 or TRBV12-4 and J is TRBJ1-1. The CDR3 consists of 14 residues. This chain's CDR3 is CASSETVTVPEAFF.

This chain uses TRBV6-1 with TRBJ1-3; absent DNA, TCRdb's TRBD1 call cannot be checked. The germline V gene has CDR1 MNHNS and CDR2 SASEGT. The CDR3 sequence is 16 residues long. Here the CDR3 reads CASSESWGGSGNTIYF.

The chain has TRBV11-2 and TRBJ2-6; TCRdb proposes TRBD1, but this gene call is untestable without DNA. CDR3 length: 18 amino acids. In germline, CDR1 is SGHAT, CDR2 FQNNGV. CDR3 protein: CASSGLTGMHSGANVLTF.

The chain recombines TRBV7-9 with TRBJ1-1. Per germline, CDR1 SEHNR and CDR2 FQNEAQ (reference sequence). The CDR3 contains 13 residues. This CDR3 reads CASSQMGSTEAFF. The full variable domain, in which reference TRBV7-9 and TRBJ1-1 provide the parts outside the CDR3, is DTGVSQNPRHKITKRGQNVTFRCDPISEHNRLYWYRQTLGQGPEFLTYFQNEAQLEKSRLLSDRFSAERPKGSFSTLEIQRTEQGDSAMYLCASSQMGSTEAFFGQGTRLTVV.

The chain couples TRBV12-3 or TRBV12-4 to TRBJ1-2; TCRdb selects TRBD1, and the lack of DNA leaves this call unchecked. The CDR3 totals 15 residues. CDR3 in amino acids: CASRLLGQGIGGYTF.

This rearrangement joins TRBV3-1 to TRBJ2-2; absent DNA, TCRdb's TRBD2 call cannot be checked. This CDR3 has 16 amino acids. Germline assignment: CDR1 LGHDT and CDR2 YNNKEL (reference sequence). This CDR3 reads CASSPSAGEGTGELFF.

J is TRBJ1-3 and V is TRBV12-5; TCRdb's D call of TRBD1 is untestable without DNA. CDR3 length: 16 amino acids. Germline lookup yields CDR1 LGHNT and CDR2 FRNRAP. The CDR3 sequence is CASAPWGTYSGSTIYF.